Sequencing of this TCR beta chain was carried out in a study of T cell responses to AZD1222 COVID-19 vaccine. General study results and limits: Spike-specific TCR breadth and depth grew following two AZD1222 doses. It should be noted that donors were predominantly white British and more often female, and clonal diversity was possibly underestimated. Targets within unmutated variant regions were reportedly found for nearly half of spike-specific TCRs.

The assay was immunoSEQ multiplex PCR, and TCRdb's table has in-frame clones only and misses some. The sample contains some 180,000 clones, approximately 95% of which appear only once. Details on this clone: Its antigen is not identified.

The CDR3 extends over 14 amino acids. V lost 3 bases and J lost 8, with 16 bases in between. Germline V gene sequence: CDR1 SEHNR, CDR2 FQNEAQ (reference sequence). This sample comprised peripheral blood, obtained 28 days after the second dose of the MenACWY control vaccine. This chain joins TRBV7-9 and TRBJ1-2, with D possibly being TRBD1 (5 bases). The TCR comes from an adult who received the MenACWY meningococcal vaccine as a control. The CDR3 reads CASSFWQGEGGYTF. DNA of the CDR3: TGTGCCAGCAGCTTCTGGCAGGGTGAAGGGGGCTACACCTTC.